Listed here are 32 T cell receptor beta chains from one sample, sequenced in a study of shared clonotypes between healthy human individuals. Sequencing was performed with immunoSEQ multiplex PCR; in TCRdb, only in-frame clones are kept and a portion is missing. This table has 550,000 to 700,000 clones, about 80% appearing once. Material: memory CD4+ T cells sorted from blood. Described subset: CD45RA-negative fraction. The receptors derive from a young woman in good health.

The rearrangement joins TRBV7-3 to TRBJ1-1; D uncertain. The CDR3 totals 13 residues. CDR1 and CDR2 (germline): SGHTA, FQGTGA. Trimming removed 3 bases from V and 1 base from J, with 6 bases in between. Here the CDR3 DNA reads TGTGCCAGCAGCTTTTCCAGGAACACTGAAGCTTTCTTT. Its translation: CASSFSRNTEAFF.

V is TRBV10-3 and J is TRBJ2-5, with D unclear. V lost 10 bases to trimming and J lost 1 base, with 13 bases between them. The CDR3 is 13 residues long. CDR1 ENHRY and CDR2 SYGVKD come from the germline V gene. The DNA of the CDR3 is TGTGCCACCCAGTCCCGCTCCCAAGAGACCCAGTACTTC. Its protein product is CATQSRSQETQYF.

V usage is TRBV4-2 and J usage is TRBJ2-1; D may be TRBD1 or TRBD2 (6 bases each). V was cut by 0 bases and J by 2 bases, with 14 bases left in between. Looked up from germline, CDR1 is LGHNA and CDR2 is YNFKEQ. There are 17 residues in the CDR3. The CDR3 nucleotides are TGTGCCAGCAGCCAAGATTGGATGGGGGGCACCTACAATGAGCAGTTCTTC. Translation gives CASSQDWMGGTYNEQFF.

The genes are TRBV4-2 and TRBJ2-2; 7 bases align to TRBD2. The CDR3 runs 16 residues. Germline CDR1 reads LGHNA; CDR2 reads YNFKEQ. After removal of 1 base from V and 2 bases from J, the junction contained 4 bases not matched to a gene. The CDR3 nucleotides read TGTGCCAGCAGCCAAGCGGCGGGAGCAAACACCGGGGAGCTGTTTTTT. The encoded protein is CASSQAAGANTGELFF.

CDR3 bases: TGTGCCAGCTCACCGGAGGGACAGGGCAATGGCTACACCTTC. Amino acid sequence: CASSPEGQGNGYTF. The rearrangement joins TRBV18 to TRBJ1-2; 9 bases line up with TRBD1. This CDR3 is built from 14 residues. The ends lost 3 bases at V and 6 bases at J; junction bases unmatched: 5. Germline V gives CDR1 KGHSH, CDR2 LQKENI.

The V call is TRBV27, the J call TRBJ2-7, with TRBD2 identical over 8 bases. V gave up 8 bases and J gave up 3 bases; unmatched junction bases: 9. From germline, CDR1 is MNHEY and CDR2 SMNVEV (reference sequence). This CDR3 contains 14 residues. The CDR3: CASRLAGLGYEQYF. The CDR3, as DNA: TGTGCCAGCCGCCTCGCGGGACTAGGCTACGAGCAGTACTTC.

In its sample, this clone was seen a few times. The V call is TRBV25-1, the J call TRBJ1-4; 8 nucleotides align to TRBD1. V gave up 8 bases and J gave up 8 bases; unmatched junction bases: 10. The CDR3 spans 14 residues. Germline lookup yields CDR1 MGHDK and CDR2 SYGVNS. The CDR3 sequence is CASGIQGENEKLFF. CDR3 coding DNA: TGTGCCAGCGGAATACAGGGGGAGAACGAAAAACTGTTTTTT.

There are a few counts of this clone. The chain has TRBV5-1 and TRBJ2-1; tentative D call: TRBD2 (6 bases). CDR1 and CDR2 (germline): SGHRS, YFSETQ. The CDR3 runs 15 residues. Trimming took 9 bases from V and 1 from J, leaving 17 bases between them. CDR3 DNA: TGCGCCACGAGCCGGGACTCCTCGTCCTACAATGAGCAGTTCTTC. Translating it yields CATSRDSSSYNEQFF.

The V and J genes are TRBV5-1 and TRBJ2-2; D is unclear. This CDR3 has 13 amino acids. V shed 3 bases and J shed 6 bases, with 9 bases lying between them. CDR1 is SGHRS and CDR2 is YFSETQ in the germline V gene. The CDR3 region has the DNA TGCGCCAGCAGCTGGGTCGTGTCCGGGGAGCTGTTTTTT. It codes for CASSWVVSGELFF.

CDR3 loop: CASSLDQRDTQYF. The CDR3 region has the DNA TGTGCCAGCAGCTTAGACCAGAGAGATACGCAGTATTTT. This chain joins TRBV7-2 and TRBJ2-3; D is ambiguous. The CDR3 has 13 amino acids. Germline V gives CDR1 SGHTA, CDR2 FQGNSA. With 1 base removed from V and 5 bases from J, the gap between germline ends came to 7 bases. Full variable domain (missing parts from reference TRBV7-2 and TRBJ2-3): GAGVSQSPSNKVTEKGKDVELRCDPISGHTALYWYRQSLGQGLEFLIYFQGNSAPDKSGLPSDRFSAERTGGSVSTLTIQRTQQEDSAVYLCASSLDQRDTQYFGPGTRLTVL.

The genes are TRBV6-6 and TRBJ2-7; perhaps D is TRBD1 or TRBD2 (5 bases each). CDR3 size: 14 residues. Trimming took off 6 bases at V and 7 bases at J, with 19 bases between the two ends. The germline V gene has CDR1 MNHNY and CDR2 SVGAGI (reference sequence). The CDR3 coding sequence is TGTGCCAGCAGCCCCGGACAAGGAAGGAGGGAGCAGTACTTC. This encodes CASSPGQGRREQYF.

CDR3 sequence: CASSEPDRNTEAFF. The CDR3 DNA follows: TGTGCCAGCAGTGAACCTGACAGGAACACTGAAGCTTTCTTT. The rearrangement links TRBV25-1 to TRBJ1-1, with D perhaps TRBD1 (5 bases). The CDR3 length is 14 residues. V gave up 2 bases and J gave up 1 base, with 8 bases separating them. Per germline, CDR1 MGHDK and CDR2 SYGVNS.

This sequence joins TRBV7-9 and TRBJ2-3; 7 bases fit TRBD2. V shed 5 bases and J 3 bases; nucleotides not matched to a gene: 8. Germline CDR1 and CDR2: SEHNR and FQNEAQ (reference sequence). The CDR3 contains 15 residues. The CDR3, as DNA: TGTGCCAGCAGCCGGGACCCGGGGGGTACAGATACGCAGTATTTT. Its protein is CASSRDPGGTDTQYF.

J is TRBJ2-2 and V is TRBV5-4; D might be TRBD2 (6 bases). The CDR3 is 17 residues long. Trimming shortened V by 4 bases and J by 2 bases, and 18 bases separated the two germline ends. CDR1 is SGHNT, CDR2 YYREEE, per germline (reference sequence). CDR3: CASSLSRDFYNTGELFF. CDR3 in DNA: TGTGCCAGCAGCCTCTCCCGGGACTTCTACAACACCGGGGAGCTGTTTTTT.

This chain links TRBV11-2 with TRBJ2-1, with TRBD2 matching 10 bases. V gave up 6 bases and J gave up 7 bases; unmatched junction bases: 9. This CDR3 has 15 amino acids. Germline CDR1 SGHAT, CDR2 FQNNGV. CDR3 amino acids: CASRPLAGVGNEQFF. The CDR3 nucleotides read TGTGCCAGCAGGCCGCTAGCGGGAGTTGGGAATGAGCAGTTCTTC.

This chain joins TRBV28 and TRBJ1-2; TRBD1 might be the D (5 bases). This CDR3 spans 13 amino acids. The V gene's germline CDR1 is MDHEN and CDR2 SYDVKM. Trimming left V 7 bases short and J 3 bases short, with 12 bases between. The chain's CDR3 is CASTQRGYYGYTF. DNA of the CDR3: TGTGCCAGCACCCAGAGGGGTTACTATGGCTACACCTTC.

The chain carries TRBV1 and TRBJ2-2; TRBD2 was called by the table and not checked on the DNA. TRBV1 has pseudogene status. The CDR3 has 17 residues. DNA for the CDR3: TGCACCAGCAGCCAAGATTCGGGACTAACCTACACCGGGGAGCTGTTTTTT. It translates to CTSSQDSGLTYTGELFF.

CDR3 loop: CASSLTGLYGELFF. CDR3 nucleotide sequence: TGTGCCAGCAGCTTGACGGGGCTGTACGGGGAGCTGTTTTTT. The chain links TRBV5-6 to TRBJ2-2; D could derive from TRBD1 or TRBD2 (5 bases each). Trimming pared 1 base from V and 7 bases from J, leaving 11 bases between. CDR1 is SGHDT, CDR2 YYEEEE, per germline. The CDR3 has 14 residues.

This clone has a handful of counts. This sequence joins TRBV19 and TRBJ2-1; either TRBD1 or TRBD2 may fit D (5 bases each). CDR1 and CDR2 (germline): LNHDA, SQIVND (reference sequence). The length of the CDR3 is 15 residues. V was trimmed by 3 bases and J by 10 bases, leaving 19 bases between them. CDR3 nucleotides: TGTGCCAGTAGTATCCCCCAGGGACGGCCCGGCGAGCAGTTCTTC. It is translated as CASSIPQGRPGEQFF.

The chain links TRBV6-5 to TRBJ1-2; D remains unclear. The germline V gene has CDR1 MNHEY and CDR2 SVGAGI. The V gene lost 6 bases and the J gene lost 0 bases, with 5 bases spanning the gap. The CDR3 is 12 amino acids. CDR3: CASSLTNYGYTF. Written as DNA, the CDR3 is TGTGCCAGCAGCCTTACTAACTATGGCTACACCTTC.

The J gene is TRBJ2-1, the V gene TRBV10-3, with 8 bases lining up with TRBD1. The trim removed 9 bases at V and 2 bases at J, leaving 3 bases unmatched. The V gene's germline CDR1 is ENHRY and CDR2 SYGVKD. There are 13 residues in the CDR3. In DNA form, the CDR3 reads TGTGCCATAGGACAGGGACCCTACAATGAGCAGTTCTTC. Its translation is CAIGQGPYNEQFF.

V usage is TRBV28 and J usage is TRBJ1-1; 10 positions agree with TRBD1. The V segment lost 7 bases and the J segment 5 bases; nucleotides outside the gene matches: 7. The CDR3 covers 14 residues. Germline values: CDR1 MDHEN, CDR2 SYDVKM. The chain's CDR3 is CASKTGQGTTEAFF. The CDR3, as DNA: TGTGCCAGCAAAACGGGACAGGGGACTACTGAAGCTTTCTTT.

For this clone: The junction shows a germline mismatch at one end, possibly a read error. The chain joins TRBV6-6 to TRBJ1-2; 7 bases align to TRBD1. The CDR3 has 16 residues. CDR1 and CDR2 (germline): MNHNY, SVGAGI (reference sequence). The CDR3 spells CVSSRGQPDTNYGYTF. The CDR3, as DNA: TGTGTCAGCAGTCGGGGACAGCCGGATACTAACTATGGCTACACCTTC.

This clone was detected ten times or more. The CDR3 DNA is TGTGCCAGCAGCTGGACGTCCTCTACAGATACGCAGTATTTT. Its protein is CASSWTSSTDTQYF. The rearrangement uses TRBV11-3 and TRBJ2-3; D call uncertain. Germline-derived CDR1 and CDR2 are SGHNT and YENEEA. V lost 4 bases and J lost 3, with 11 bases in between. This CDR3 has 14 residues.

The chain is built from TRBV11-2 and TRBJ2-5; 13 bases are shared with TRBD2. V lost 3 bases, J lost 2 bases, and 3 bases stayed unmatched. The germline V gene encodes CDR1 SGHAT and CDR2 FQNNGV. CDR3 size: 16 residues. CDR3 protein: CASSFRLAGGQETQYF. Written as DNA, the CDR3 is TGTGCCAGCAGCTTTCGACTAGCGGGAGGACAAGAGACCCAGTACTTC. Supplemented by reference TRBV11-2 and TRBJ2-5, the full variable domain reads EAGVAQSPRYKIIEKRQSVAFWCNPISGHATLYWYQQILGQGPKLLIQFQNNGVVDDSQLPKDRFSAERLKGVDSTLKIQPAKLEDSAVYLCASSFRLAGGQETQYFGPGTRLLVL.

Note on this clone: Other DNA sequences within the sample encode an identical CDR3. The chain is built from TRBV29-1 and TRBJ1-1; perhaps TRBD1 as D (5 bases). The length of the CDR3 is 12 residues. Germline V gene lookup returns CDR1 SQVTM and CDR2 ANQGSEA. V gave up 0 bases and J gave up 8 bases, with 10 bases separating them. The CDR3 DNA sequence: TGCAGCGTTGAAGAGGGAGACAGAGAAGCTTTCTTT. Its protein product is CSVEEGDREAFF.

The chain is built from TRBV5-8 and TRBJ1-2; perhaps TRBD1 as D (5 bases). In germline, CDR1 is SGHTS, CDR2 YDEGEE. V was pared by 5 bases and J by 0 bases, with 11 bases between. This CDR3 contains 14 residues. The CDR3 bases are TGTGCCAGCAGAAATCGACAGTCTAACTATGGCTACACCTTC. Translated: CASRNRQSNYGYTF.

This clone has only a few counts. The chain couples TRBV6-6 to TRBJ2-7; 7 positions agree with TRBD1. The CDR3 loop spans 15 amino acids. The junction had 7 bases not matched to a gene; V was cut back by 0 bases and J by 5 bases. Germline-derived CDR1 and CDR2 are MNHNY and SVGAGI (reference sequence). The CDR3 nucleotides read TGTGCCAGCAGTTACTCCAGACAGGGTGGCCACGAGCAGTACTTC. Residues: CASSYSRQGGHEQYF.

CDR3 in amino acids: CASSQSGRAAPDTQYF. DNA for the CDR3: TGCGCCAGCAGCCAAAGCGGCAGGGCTGCCCCAGATACGCAGTATTTT. The gene calls are TRBV5-1 and TRBJ2-3; D may correspond to TRBD1 or TRBD2 (5 bases each). V dropped 4 bases and J dropped 4 bases, with 19 bases sitting between them. Germline CDR1 and CDR2: SGHRS and YFSETQ. There are 16 residues in the CDR3.

This sequence joins TRBV5-1 and TRBJ1-2; 7 nucleotides align to TRBD1. This CDR3 comprises 16 residues. CDR1 is SGHRS and CDR2 is YFSETQ in the germline V gene. V dropped 1 base and J dropped 4; count of bases not matched to a gene: 10. The CDR3 coding sequence is TGCGCCAGCAGCTTGTCTACAGGGGACGCAGCCTATGGCTACACCTTC. This encodes CASSLSTGDAAYGYTF.

This clone was seen just once. The chain carries TRBV28 and TRBJ2-2; 9 bases map to TRBD2. V lost 8 bases and J lost 6; bases outside the gene matches: 13. The germline V gene has CDR1 MDHEN and CDR2 SYDVKM. This CDR3 comprises 16 residues. The CDR3 loop reads CASGTPGLASAGELFF. The CDR3, as DNA: TGTGCCAGCGGAACACCGGGACTAGCATCAGCCGGGGAGCTGTTTTTT.

The table lists this clone with a few counts. This chain links TRBV14 with TRBJ2-1; TRBD2 aligns across 7 bases. Germline assignment: CDR1 SGHDN and CDR2 FVKESK. The CDR3 is 14 residues long. V shed 4 bases and J 6 bases; nucleotides not matched to a gene: 6. In nucleotides, the CDR3 is TGTGCCAGCAGCCCGAGACTAGCCTCCAATGAGCAGTTCTTC. Protein product: CASSPRLASNEQFF.